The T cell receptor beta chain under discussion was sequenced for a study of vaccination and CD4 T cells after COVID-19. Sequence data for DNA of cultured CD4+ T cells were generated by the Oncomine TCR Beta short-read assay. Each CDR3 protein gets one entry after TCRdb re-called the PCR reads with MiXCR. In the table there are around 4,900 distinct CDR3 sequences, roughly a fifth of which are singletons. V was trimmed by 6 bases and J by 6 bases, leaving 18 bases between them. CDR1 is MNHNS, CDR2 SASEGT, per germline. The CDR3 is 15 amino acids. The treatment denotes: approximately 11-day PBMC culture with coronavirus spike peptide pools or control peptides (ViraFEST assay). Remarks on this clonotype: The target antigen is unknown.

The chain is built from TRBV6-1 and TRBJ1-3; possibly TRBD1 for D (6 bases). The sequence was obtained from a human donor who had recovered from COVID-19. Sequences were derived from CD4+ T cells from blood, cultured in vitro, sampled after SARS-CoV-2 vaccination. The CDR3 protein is CASSRFGTPLNTIYF. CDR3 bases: TGTGCCAGCAGCCGCTTCGGGACACCCCTAAACACCATATATTTT.